This record covers a single TCR beta chain. The antigen it binds to is not known. Base-call qualities are not available, and no considerably larger clone is one nucleotide away. The source of the sample is a study of cytomegalovirus exposure and HLA in healthy donors (TCRdb year 2017). As for the study more broadly: An earlier analysis of approximately 590 of the donors reported 250 to 300 Gb of sequence data and 117 million unique TCR beta sequences from 190 million or so T cells. To predict cytomegalovirus infection status, the study brought together high-throughput TCR immunosequencing, statistical association of individual TCRs with disease status, and machine learning. Four to six DR-DQ haplotypes were handled as single units for association and clustering, since linkage in the cohort was strong. The number of typed donors differed by locus: 629-630 for A, B, C, DRB1 and DQB1; 500 to 550 for DQA1; 606 for DPA1; and about 450 for DPB1. The study was designed to test whether signatures of past pathogen exposure could be identified by cataloging public T cell receptors. An earlier analysis of 500 to 750 of the donors applied high-throughput TCR beta sequencing to assess whether each TCR beta V gene segment acted as functional or pseudogenic. Class I and class II HLA loci were covered by the typing at four-digit resolution. Besides the first cohort of 666 subjects, a separate validation cohort made up of over 100 different subjects was used. A later analysis re-examined previously published TCR beta repertoires from about 700 donors and added high-resolution HLA genotyping to investigate patterns of TCR occurrence. Among over 350 genotyped donors of the cohort, an average of approximately 240,000 unique TCR beta nucleotide sequences were sequenced per donor, about a sixth of them non-productive. Donor age, sex, ethnicity and CMV serostatus were compiled together with the repertoire data. The T cell repertoires of under 700 subjects were profiled by immunosequencing and related to cytomegalovirus serostatus. Roughly 300 gigabases of sequencing data and some 85 million unique TCR sequences were included in an early release covering several hundred HLA-typed donors. Of the 300 to 400 genotyped donors, about 80% fell in the genetic ancestry cluster associated with self-reported Caucasian donors. In a later genetic analysis, genome-wide SNP genotypes for about three fifths of the 666 donors were used, and that subset was treated as a discovery cohort. In the later analysis, no new phenotypic data were used to find candidate immune exposures; instead, reliance was placed on TCR beta sequences and their occurrence across donors. Every discovery cohort repertoire had been produced on one sequencing platform. On the study overall, not on this receptor specifically: Because counts were too low, 15 to 20 rarely observed V segments, including chromosome 9 orphons, were left out of the earlier analysis of approximately 500 of the donors. The 87-base-pair reads could not distinguish some IMGT-functional V segments, including TRBV6-2 and TRBV6-3, so those segments were excluded. The only immune exposure information available for the cohort was CMV serostatus. The sequencing pipeline was judged likely to have produced a cluster of highly shared sequence variants as a technical artifact. A later genetic analysis associated a missense DCLRE1C variant with V-gene and J-gene trimming of TCR beta chains, and an independent cohort replicated the association. Strong co-occurrence of HLA alleles, especially DR and DQ, made assigning TCR associations to individual alleles difficult. An earlier analysis of around 500 of the donors showed that most TCR beta V segments appeared in productive rearrangements either about 87% or about 30% of the time, which broadly matched IMGT annotations. Linkage disequilibrium might explain the correlated functional status among segregating V segments, but an unknown experimental factor could not be ruled out. While some public TCRs were present in many individuals, most TCR sequences turned up only very rarely across donors. In a later analysis, the rate of TCR association differed among HLA loci, with DRB1 alleles having the most associated TCRs and HLA-C alleles having the fewest. Specific HLA alleles were associated with 15,000 to 20,000 TCR beta sequences at a false discovery rate of 0.05 in a later analysis. In vitro tests confirmed that a few of the cytomegalovirus-associated TCR beta chains recognize cytomegalovirus antigens. Sequencing depth was assumed to be roughly uniform across donors in the presence/absence analyses, though that assumption may not hold. In a later analysis, several top co-occurrence clusters were reported to appear linked to parvovirus B19, influenza, CMV and Epstein-Barr virus. A further reported finding was that TCR beta sequences accurately predicted the HLA-A and HLA-B alleles for most subjects in the first cohort. Compared with equally common non-associated chains, HLA-associated TCR beta chains in a later analysis were more clonally expanded and had lower generation probabilities. In a later analysis, most CMV-associated TCR beta chains were found to appear HLA-restricted, with HLA associations seemingly driven largely by CMV exposure. The authors suggested that the approach could potentially be extended to other disease states and immunological phenotypes. Because HLA typing was unavailable for some donors at each locus, only the typed subset was used in association tests. The classifier was reported to diagnose cytomegalovirus status with high specificity and sensitivity in both the original and validation cohorts. Only TCR beta chains were sequenced in this cohort, and the absence of alpha or paired-chain data limited detectable features. In a later genetic analysis, fewer N-insertions in productive TCRs were reported among donors in an Asian-associated ancestry cluster than the 666-donor mean. The study listed approximately 150 TCR beta chains as associated with cytomegalovirus.

In total, approximately 690 healthy bone marrow donors made up the cohort. All cohort members were sampled while nominally healthy, although unrecorded immune exposures were likely present. The donor was CMV seronegative and belonged to the group of 350 or so seronegative cohort members. A peripheral blood sample was collected from each donor, and TCR beta sequencing was performed on peripheral blood mononuclear cells. The Qiagen DNeasy Blood Extraction Kit was used to extract genomic DNA from the blood cell samples. Receptors were amplified or captured by the immunoSEQ multiplex PCR assay. For the multiplex PCR, a mixture combining 60 forward primers for TCR Vbeta segments and 13 reverse primers for TCR Jbeta segments was used. Amplification of the CDR3 region of rearranged TCR beta genes was performed with a multiplex PCR assay on genomic DNA. Amplified TCR beta libraries were sequenced as 87-base-pair reads on the Illumina HiSeq System. The paper's processing steps were these. Across the 600 to 700 repertoires, a later analysis counted tens of millions of unique TCR beta chains, some 11 million of which were shared by at least two donors. Raw reads were error-corrected and collapsed into unique sequences with a nearest-neighbor algorithm that merged closely related sequences to remove PCR and sequencing errors. Alignment of CDR3 sequences to IMGT reference sequences was used to assign V, D and J gene segments. For a sequence to be retained, a match of at least six nucleotides was required to both a V gene segment and a J gene segment. A rearrangement counted as productive if the CDR3 had no stop codons and remained in frame with V and J, and every other rearrangement counted as non-productive. Following IMGT convention, CDR3 was defined as the stretch from the second conserved V-encoded cysteine to the conserved J-encoded phenylalanine. The earlier analysis of 587 of the donors excluded sequences that lacked an unambiguous match to a single V gene segment. An earlier analysis of almost 600 of the donors classified V segments as functional when productive rearrangements were above 56.7% and as segregating when the standard deviation between donors was above 5%. A statistical classification framework was built to diagnose cytomegalovirus status from the catalog of TCR beta chain sequences. A later analysis assigned V and J genes by comparing TCR nucleotide sequences with IMGT/GENE-DB human TR gene sequences. Using the TCRdist pipeline, a later analysis assigned CDR3 sequences along with most-parsimonious VDJ recombination scenarios. In a later analysis, each TCR beta chain was defined by its CDR3 amino acid sequence together with its V-gene family, and reads lacking a unique V-gene family were excluded. To address suspected cross-contamination and a sequencing artifact, a later analysis removed roughly 580 highly shared, low-generation-probability nucleotide sequences. In a later analysis, a clonal expansion index was calculated for each public chain from normalized within-repertoire ranks of inferred template counts. In a later analysis, generation probabilities were computed with a VDJ recombination model fitted to out-of-frame rearrangements, and the resulting probabilities were checked against IGoR. A later analysis scored TCR-TCR, TCR-HLA and TCR-CMV co-occurrence with hypergeometric tests, applying a repertoire-size bias correction to TCR pairs. In a later analysis, false discovery rates were estimated by permuting HLA or CMV assignments 20 times. In a later analysis, co-occurring TCRs were grouped using DBSCAN, with TCRdist sequence similarity added in when clustering inside HLA-allele-positive subsets. Repertoires with fewer than 30,000 or more than 120,000 public chains were left out of co-occurrence clustering, as were a few repertoires with anomalous nucleotide sharing. TCRdb limited this immuneACCESS table to in-frame rearrangements with V and J called. A share of clones is missing; checked studies link under half to unresolved V genes, and the rest is unexplained. The DNA gave D and trimming, while V, J and clone size come from that table. This sample holds 210,000 or so clones; approximately 83% were observed only once. Of the sample, roughly 0.7% falls within the top ten clones.

Looking up the germline V gene yields CDR1 SGHAT and CDR2 FQNNGV. The junction shows trimming of 4 bases on V and 0 bases on J, and the gene matches do not reach 6 bases of it. The CDR3 goes from the cysteine to the phenylalanine over 17 residues. Only CDR3 DNA is held: 51 bases, read in frame from base 1. Sequencing was performed on PBMCs. This sequence was found in a boy aged 2 to 9 in good health and CMV-seronegative. The receptor chain draws on TRBV11-2 and TRBJ2-1; 10 nucleotides in the junction match TRBD2. The DNA reads TGTGCCAGCAGCTCCGGAAGCGGGGGGGTCTCCTACAATGAGCAGTTCTTC. This sequence encodes CASSSGSGGVSYNEQFF.